Given below is one TCR beta chain in context. This clonotype was observed a handful of times. Its cognate antigen has yet to be identified. No clone much larger than this one lies a single base away; base qualities are absent. Library preparation was by 5' RACE. Instrument on record: Illumina HiSeq 2000. A universal primer binding site was introduced by template switching, and a unique molecular identifier was present in the final cDNA, enabling accurate counting of TCR cDNA molecules. First-strand cDNA for TCR alpha and beta chains was synthesized from specific primers in the conserved constant-segment region. Each cDNA library was double barcoded, with a SMART-Mk sample barcode plus Illumina barcodes, to control for contamination. TruSeq adapter sequences along with Illumina sample barcodes were introduced in two successive PCR steps. The TCR alpha and beta cDNA libraries were sequenced on the Illumina HiSeq platform using custom primers. The original methods were these. Unique molecular identifiers were extracted from raw reads with MiGEC, and CDR3 positions were determined with MiXCR. Recombination models were inferred per individual with the repgenHMM and IGoR tools using an EM algorithm. Shared clonotypes were analyzed with the tcR package in R, and sharing was normalized by the product of cloneset sizes. Out-of-frame nonproductive sequences were analyzed to study raw recombination free of thymic and clonal selection effects. The public reads were reprocessed in TCRdb via fastp at Q25 and MiXCR, keeping in-frame beta chains. Each entry merges the rows of one CDR3 protein and shows their most common DNA and genes. TCRdb's processing, not the authors' own work, is the source of the V and J calls. Across this sample there are 550,000 to 700,000 distinct CDR3 sequences, with roughly 9.9% seen only once. The leading ten clones occupy approximately 3% of the sample.

The data were obtained in a study of identical twins (dated by TCRdb to about 2016). With respect to the entire study: The study deep-sequenced TCR alpha and beta repertoires from monozygotic twins, unrelated adults of various ages and cord blood to test whether fetal clonotypes persist. To rule out contamination, replicate twin experiments were performed at different times with different library preparation protocols. Results and caveats for the whole study, not just this receptor: Invariant T cells such as MAIT and iNKT could partly confound zero-insertion analyses, though diverse VJ usage argued against this for most clonotypes. A weaker excess of twin sharing was found in beta out-of-frame sequences because the signal-to-noise ratio was lowered by fewer shared sequences. Because the same donors could not be followed over many years, the conclusions relied on cross-sectional statistical analysis. Fewer insertions were carried by abundant cord blood beta clonotypes, a similar but weaker trend appeared in young adult naive repertoires, and no such trend appeared in memory repertoires. Recombination models systematically underestimated out-of-frame TCR alpha sharing in monozygotic twins but agreed with sharing between unrelated individuals. Compared with coincidental sharing between unrelated individuals, out-of-frame TCR alpha sequences shared between twins had an excess of sequences with low generation probability.

Every donor was a healthy Caucasian. Three pairs of female monozygotic twins, all aged about 18 to 29 years, made up the twin cohort. The RNA used for TCR libraries was isolated from peripheral blood mononuclear cells. As encoded in the germline V gene (reference sequence), CDR1 is DFQATT while CDR2 is SNEGSKA. Trimming costs V 3 bases and J 1 base, and their ends lie 13 bases apart. The CDR3 covers 15 residues, taking in both the cysteine and the phenylalanine. The CDR3 DNA has 45 bases and is translated from base 1. Another study also made use of these data, one on yellow fever vaccine responses in identical twins. The second publication reports: The T cell response to vaccination in identical twins was reported by the authors to appear partly convergent and partly personalized. Focusing on identical twins, the study followed the T cell clones that responded to the vaccine, and did so with precision.

The chain employs TRBV20-1 and TRBJ2-1; the D region possibly corresponds to TRBD2 (5 bases align). The TCR originated in a woman between 18 and 30 years old in good health. Sequencing was performed on PBMCs. The base sequence is TGCAGTGCTAGTATGGGAGCTGGGTCCTACAATGAGCAGTTCTTC. Translated, it reads CSASMGAGSYNEQFF.